The rows below give T cell receptor beta chains drawn from one sample of a study of T-cell memory formation after mild COVID-19. TCRdb analysed the 5' RACE reads with MiXCR anew, one entry per CDR3 protein. There are under 350,000 distinct CDR3 sequences in the sample; roughly 17% occur only once, and roughly 25% lies in the top ten. Source material: PBMCs or a T cell subset sorted from them (not recorded which). The receptors were sampled from a man aged 18-30 years who had mild COVID-19 (a few samples of this study predate the infection). Cell type and time point are not known. CDR3s include the opening cysteine and the closing phenylalanine or tryptophan. D genes are given only for firm matches. Some rows mark clone size as missing; the rest say once, few, many or name a class of expanded clone.

-	TRBV24-1	TRBD2	TRBJ2-1	TGTGCCACCAGTGCAGCTAGCGGGGCCAATGAGCAGTTCTTC	CATSAASGANEQFF
few	TRBV6-1	TRBD1	TRBJ2-7	TGTGCCAGCAGTGCAGGCAGGGGGCCTTACGAGCAGTACTTC	CASSAGRGPYEQYF
-	TRBV2	TRBD1	TRBJ1-1	TGTGCCAGCAGGACAGGGGTGGACACTGAAGCTTTCTTT	CASRTGVDTEAFF
many	TRBV5-1	TRBD1	TRBJ2-5	TGCGCCAGCAGCCGGAGACAGGGCGACCAAGAGACCCAGTACTTC	CASSRRQGDQETQYF
-	TRBV7-9	-	TRBJ1-5	TGTGCCAGCAGTCAAGGGGGGGCTCAGCCCCAGCATTTT	CASSQGGAQPQHF
-	TRBV5-6	TRBD1	TRBJ2-6	TGTGCCAGCAGCTCGGACAGGGAGGTTTGGTCCAACGTCCTGACTTTC	CASSSDREVWSNVLTF
few	TRBV7-8	-	TRBJ1-1	TGTGCCAGCAGCTCACCACAGGGATCGATCCCTGAAGCTTTCTTT	CASSSPQGSIPEAFF
-	TRBV4-3	-	TRBJ1-3	TGCGCCAGCAGCCAAGGGGCAATGGGGGAAAACACCATATATTTT	CASSQGAMGENTIYF
-	TRBV6-2/TRBV6-3	TRBD2	TRBJ2-1	TGTGCCAGCAGTTACTCTGGGGGGGAGCTCAATGAGCAGTTCTTC	CASSYSGGELNEQFF
few	TRBV20-1	-	TRBJ2-5	TGCAGTGCTAGAGATCTCCCCTTTGGGGGGCAAGAGACCCAGTACTTC	CSARDLPFGGQETQYF